A single sample gave rise to the 20 T cell receptor beta chains below, sequenced in a study of glioma-infiltrating T cells after dendritic cell vaccination. The table came from immunoSEQ multiplex PCR; TCRdb's copy has only in-frame clones and leaves some out. The data contain roughly 100,000 clones, 75% to 85% of them seen just once; the ten biggest clones take up 10% to 15%. The material was blood, obtained before dendritic cell vaccination. These receptors were taken from a human donor with glioblastoma.

The V and J genes are TRBV7-8 and TRBJ2-2; TRBD2 matches 8 bases. The CDR3 loop spans 15 amino acids. Germline values: CDR1 SGHVS, CDR2 FQNEAQ. The trim removed 5 bases at V and 2 bases at J, leaving 4 bases unmatched. CDR3 in amino acids: CASSRGGPNTGELFF. CDR3 bases: TGTGCCAGCAGCCGGGGGGGGCCCAACACCGGGGAGCTGTTTTTT.

The chain links TRBV2 to TRBJ2-2; TRBD1 is a possible D gene (5 bases). The CDR3 consists of 15 residues. Germline-derived CDR1 and CDR2 are SNHLY and FYNNEI. V gave up 7 bases and J gave up 3 bases, with 15 bases separating them. The CDR3 nucleotides read TGTGCCAGCATGAGATCAGGGATAGACACCGGGGAGCTGTTTTTT. It is translated as CASMRSGIDTGELFF.

The chain is built from TRBV11-2 and TRBJ1-1; D is unresolved. Deletions cut 0 bases from V and 1 base from J, with 3 bases between. The CDR3 has 13 amino acids. Looked up from germline, CDR1 is SGHAT and CDR2 is FQNNGV. The CDR3 nucleotides read TGTGCCAGCAGCTTAGACCGGAACACTGAAGCTTTCTTT. This gives the protein CASSLDRNTEAFF.

The rearrangement links TRBV10-2 to TRBJ2-7; 8 bases are shared with TRBD1. J was trimmed by 6 bases and V by 4 bases; bases with no gene match: 8. The germline gives CDR1 WSHSY, CDR2 SAAADI. The CDR3 contains 14 residues. The CDR3 loop reads CASSGPGTGREQYF. The CDR3 DNA follows: TGCGCCAGCAGTGGGCCCGGGACAGGTCGCGAGCAGTACTTC.

The chain recombines TRBV30 with TRBJ1-1; TRBD1 is a possible D gene (5 bases). Germline CDR1 is GTSNPN and CDR2 is SVGIG (reference sequence). V lost 0 bases and J lost 1, with 12 bases in between. The CDR3 has 15 amino acids. CDR3 region: CAWSVLGHRNTEAFF. In DNA form, the CDR3 reads TGTGCCTGGAGTGTACTTGGACACAGGAACACTGAAGCTTTCTTT.

This chain uses TRBV11-2 with TRBJ1-6; D call uncertain. The CDR3 totals 15 residues. V lost 5 bases, J lost 0 bases, and 8 bases lay in between. From germline, CDR1 is SGHAT and CDR2 FQNNGV. CDR3 sequence (DNA): TGTGCCAGCAGCCTGAGGAGCTCCTATAATTCACCCCTCCACTTT. Residues: CASSLRSSYNSPLHF.

V is TRBV5-1 and J is TRBJ2-6, with D perhaps matching TRBD2 (6 bases). The CDR3 is 17 amino acids. Per germline, CDR1 SGHRS and CDR2 YFSETQ. V gave up 5 bases and J gave up 4 bases, with 19 bases separating them. The CDR3 nucleotides read TGCGCCAGCAGGGCGGGATATCGGAAGAGAGGGGCCAACGTCCTGACTTTC. Translation gives CASRAGYRKRGANVLTF.

The chain links TRBV27 to TRBJ1-6; D unclear. Germline V gives CDR1 MNHEY, CDR2 SMNVEV (reference sequence). V dropped 7 bases and J dropped 0 bases, with 16 bases sitting between them. The length of the CDR3 is 17 residues. CDR3 in amino acids: CASKRGSVSSYNSPLHF. Here the CDR3 DNA reads TGTGCCAGCAAGCGGGGTTCCGTGAGCTCCTATAATTCACCCCTCCACTTT.

The chain carries TRBV6-5 and TRBJ1-1; 10 bases align to TRBD1. The germline gives CDR1 MNHEY, CDR2 SVGAGI. The CDR3 is 14 amino acids. V dropped 5 bases and J dropped 11; count of bases not matched to a gene: 11. In nucleotides, the CDR3 is TGTGCCAGCAGTGATCCCGGACAGGGGGTGAGGGCTTTCTTT. Amino acids: CASSDPGQGVRAFF.

The gene calls are TRBV6-4 and TRBJ2-1, with 11 nucleotides matching TRBD2. The CDR3 extends over 17 amino acids. Germline V gene lookup returns CDR1 MRHNA and CDR2 SNTAGT. J gave up 3 bases and V 4 bases, and 8 bases lay outside the gene matches. The CDR3 nucleotides are TGTGCCAGCAGTGCAACCGTAGCGGGGGGGGACTACAATGAGCAGTTCTTC. Encoded protein: CASSATVAGGDYNEQFF.

This chain links TRBV6-5 with TRBJ2-3, with 11 nucleotides matching TRBD1. Germline V gene data show CDR1 as MNHEY and CDR2 as SVGAGI. V lost 6 bases and J lost 3; bases outside the gene matches: 5. The CDR3 totals 15 residues. The CDR3 DNA reads TGTGCCAGCAGCTTCCGGGACAGGGGGACAGATACGCAGTATTTT. Protein product: CASSFRDRGTDTQYF.

This chain uses TRBV21-1 with TRBJ2-4; TRBD1, the table's D call, was not compared with the DNA. TRBV21-1 is recorded as a pseudogene. The CDR3 spans 12 residues. In DNA form, the CDR3 reads TGTGCCAGCAGCAAAGACAGCTTCATCGTTCTCTTC. This encodes CASSKDSFIVLF.

The rearrangement uses TRBV4-2 and TRBJ2-7, with 9 positions matching TRBD1. Germline-derived CDR1 and CDR2 are LGHNA and YNFKEQ. This CDR3 has 15 amino acids. J gave up 4 bases and V 0 bases, and 4 bases lay outside the gene matches. The CDR3 reads CASSQDGQGSYEQYF. The CDR3 coding sequence is TGTGCCAGCAGCCAAGACGGACAGGGGTCGTACGAGCAGTACTTC.

The chain employs TRBV9 and TRBJ2-5, with 7 nucleotides matching TRBD2. Trimming took 0 bases from V and 1 from J; bases not matched to a gene: 6. In germline, CDR1 is SGDLS, CDR2 YYNGEE. The CDR3 runs to 16 residues. CDR3 sequence: CASSVGGGLLQETQYF. As DNA, the CDR3 is TGTGCCAGCAGCGTAGGGGGGGGGTTACTCCAAGAGACCCAGTACTTC.

This chain uses TRBV7-9 with TRBJ1-5; 7 bases are shared with TRBD1. Germline values: CDR1 SEHNR, CDR2 FQNEAQ (reference sequence). This CDR3 has 15 residues. The trim removed 5 bases at V and 4 bases at J, leaving 8 bases unmatched. The CDR3 DNA is TGTGCCAGCAGCCGACTAGGGGGCTCGAATCAGCCCCAGCATTTT. Its translation: CASSRLGGSNQPQHF.

The V and J genes are TRBV10-3 and TRBJ1-1, with 10 bases that match TRBD1. The V gene end was trimmed by 6 bases and the J gene end by 8 bases; junction bases not matched to a gene: 9. CDR1 is ENHRY, CDR2 SYGVKD, per germline. The CDR3 runs to 14 residues. DNA of the CDR3: TGTGCCATCAGGGGGGACAGGGGAGTAGGAGAAGCTTTCTTT. Its translation is CAIRGDRGVGEAFF.

This chain links TRBV5-6 with TRBJ2-1; D unclear. Looked up from germline, CDR1 is SGHDT and CDR2 is YYEEEE. This CDR3 has 14 residues. V shed 4 bases and J shed 9 bases, with 17 bases lying between them. CDR3 in amino acids: CASSPETGLGEQFF. Written as DNA, the CDR3 is TGTGCCAGCAGCCCAGAGACGGGTCTCGGTGAGCAGTTCTTC. The complete variable domain, with remaining parts taken from reference TRBV5-6 and TRBJ2-1, reads DAGVTQSPTHLIKTRGQQVTLRCSPKSGHDTVSWYQQALGQGPQFIFQYYEEEERQRGNFPDRFSGHQFPNYSSELNVNALLLGDSALYLCASSPETGLGEQFFGPGTRLTVL.

The V and J genes are TRBV19 and TRBJ2-1, with D possibly being TRBD2 (6 bases). Looked up from germline, CDR1 is LNHDA and CDR2 is SQIVND (reference sequence). This CDR3 region has 16 residues. Between the trimmed V and J ends, which lost 5 bases and 2 bases, there was a span of 16 bases. DNA for the CDR3: TGTGCCAGTAGTTTAAGGCCGGGGGTCCCCTACAATGAGCAGTTCTTC. Translated: CASSLRPGVPYNEQFF.

The count of this clone is one. This rearrangement joins TRBV19 to TRBJ2-1; TRBD1 aligns across 8 bases. This CDR3 is 15 amino acids long. V lost 3 bases and J lost 4; bases outside the gene matches: 5. Germline values: CDR1 LNHDA, CDR2 SQIVND (reference sequence). As DNA, the CDR3 is TGTGCCAGTAGTATGACCGGGACAGGTTACAATGAGCAGTTCTTC. This sequence encodes CASSMTGTGYNEQFF.

This clone was seen a single time. V and J are TRBV19 and TRBJ2-5; 8 bases are a match to TRBD1. Germline loops: CDR1 LNHDA, CDR2 SQIVND (reference sequence). The CDR3 covers 17 residues. Trimming took 0 bases from V and 1 from J; bases not matched to a gene: 7. CDR3 DNA sequence: TGTGCCAGTAGTATAGACCACCGGACAGGGATCCAAGAGACCCAGTACTTC. Protein: CASSIDHRTGIQETQYF.